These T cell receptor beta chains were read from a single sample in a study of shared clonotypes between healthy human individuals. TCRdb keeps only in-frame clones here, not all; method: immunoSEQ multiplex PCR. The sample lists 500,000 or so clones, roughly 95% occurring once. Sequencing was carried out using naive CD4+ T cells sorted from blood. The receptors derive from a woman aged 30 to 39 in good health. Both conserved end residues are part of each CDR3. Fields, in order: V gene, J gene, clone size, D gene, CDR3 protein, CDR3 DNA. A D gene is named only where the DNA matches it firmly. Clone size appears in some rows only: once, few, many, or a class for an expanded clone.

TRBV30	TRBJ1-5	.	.	CAWRPGGNQPQHF	TGTGCCTGGAGGCCTGGGGGGAATCAGCCCCAGCATTTT
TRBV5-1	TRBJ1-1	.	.	CASSLKGRGTEAFF	TGCGCCAGCAGCTTGAAGGGACGGGGCACTGAAGCTTTCTTT
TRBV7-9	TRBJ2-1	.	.	CAIPLGNLYNEQFF	TGTGCCATCCCCCTGGGGAATCTCTACAATGAGCAGTTCTTC
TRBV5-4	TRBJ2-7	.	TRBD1	CASRRTGVGEQYF	TGTGCCAGCAGAAGGACAGGGGTAGGCGAGCAGTACTTC
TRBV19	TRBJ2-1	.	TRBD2	CASRLTSGSWYEQFF	TGTGCCAGTAGACTGACTAGCGGGAGCTGGTATGAGCAGTTCTTC
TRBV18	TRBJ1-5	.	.	CASSQAASNQPQHF	TGTGCCAGCTCACAAGCTGCTAGCAATCAGCCCCAGCATTTT
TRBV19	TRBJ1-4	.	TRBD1	CASSMGTGSANEKLFF	TGTGCCAGTAGTATGGGGACAGGGTCTGCTAATGAAAAACTGTTTTTT
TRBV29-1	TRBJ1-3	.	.	CSVGGFSGNTIYF	TGCAGCGTGGGGGGGTTCTCTGGAAACACCATATATTTT
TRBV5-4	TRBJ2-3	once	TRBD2	CASTRRLAGVGGTDTQYF	TGTGCCAGCACCCGGAGGCTAGCGGGAGTGGGTGGCACAGATACGCAGTATTTT
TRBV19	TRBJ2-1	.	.	CASSIDARRSSYNEQFF	TGTGCCAGTAGTATAGATGCAAGGAGGAGCTCCTACAATGAGCAGTTCTTC
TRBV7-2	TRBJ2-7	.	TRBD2	CASRRVTSGSNEQYF	TGTGCCAGCAGGAGGGTGACTAGCGGGAGCAACGAGCAGTACTTC
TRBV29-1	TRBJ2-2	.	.	CSGGQNTGELFF	TGCAGCGGGGGACAGAACACCGGGGAGCTGTTTTTT
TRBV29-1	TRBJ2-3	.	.	CSVGWTRTDTQYF	TGCAGCGTTGGTTGGACTCGCACAGATACGCAGTATTTT
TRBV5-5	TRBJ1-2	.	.	CASSLARRTGGYTF	TGTGCCAGCAGCTTGGCTCGGCGGACTGGGGGCTACACCTTC
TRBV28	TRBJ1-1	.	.	CASSFYTEAFF	TGTGCCAGCAGTTTTTATACTGAAGCTTTCTTT
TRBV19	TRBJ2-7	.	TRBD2	CATSGGVEQYF	TGTGCCACCTCGGGGGGGGTGGAGCAGTACTTC
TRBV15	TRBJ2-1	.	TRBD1	CATSRDYRDSEQFF	TGTGCCACCAGCAGGGATTACCGGGACAGCGAGCAGTTCTTC
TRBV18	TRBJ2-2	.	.	CASSPSLLTNTGELFF	TGTGCCAGCTCACCAAGTCTTCTTACTAACACCGGGGAGCTGTTTTTT
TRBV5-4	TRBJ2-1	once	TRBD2	CASSWGLAGDYNNEQFF	TGTGCCAGCAGCTGGGGGCTAGCGGGAGATTACAACAATGAGCAGTTCTTC
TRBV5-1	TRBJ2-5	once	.	CASSPGHYQETQYF	TGCGCCAGCAGCCCGGGACACTACCAAGAGACCCAGTACTTC
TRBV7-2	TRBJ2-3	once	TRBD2	CASSLEREITDTQYF	TGTGCCAGCAGCCTCGAGCGGGAAATCACAGATACGCAGTATTTT
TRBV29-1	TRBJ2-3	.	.	CSVAGTPSTTDTQYF	TGCAGCGTGGCAGGGACTCCTTCTACTACAGATACGCAGTATTTT
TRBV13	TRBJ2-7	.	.	CASPSHEQYF	TGTGCCAGCCCCTCCCACGAGCAGTACTTC
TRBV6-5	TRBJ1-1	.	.	CASSYSGARVSTEAFF	TGTGCCAGCAGTTACTCAGGGGCCAGGGTGAGCACTGAAGCTTTCTTT
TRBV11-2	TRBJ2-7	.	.	CASSLEAGGSSYEQYF	TGTGCCAGCAGCTTAGAGGCAGGTGGGAGCTCCTACGAGCAGTACTTC
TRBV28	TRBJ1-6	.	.	CASSPYRVSRSPLHF	TGTGCCAGCAGCCCTTACAGGGTCTCCCGGTCACCCCTCCACTTT
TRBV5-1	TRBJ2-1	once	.	CASSPGSVSSYNEQFF	TGCGCCAGCAGCCCCGGTAGCGTGAGCTCCTACAATGAGCAGTTCTTC
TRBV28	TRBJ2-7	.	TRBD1	CASTRTGGAANEQYF	TGTGCCAGCACGAGGACAGGGGGCGCCGCCAACGAGCAGTACTTC
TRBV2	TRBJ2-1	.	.	CASRRMGSSYNEQFF	TGTGCCAGCAGACGCATGGGGTCCTCCTACAATGAGCAGTTCTTC
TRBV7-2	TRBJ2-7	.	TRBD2	CASSLAGGSSYEQYF	TGTGCCAGCAGCTTAGCGGGCGGGAGCTCCTACGAGCAGTACTTC
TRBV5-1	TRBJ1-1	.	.	CASSPGDGILKAFF	TGCGCCAGCAGCCCTGGAGACGGAATACTGAAAGCTTTCTTT
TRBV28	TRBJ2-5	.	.	CASRPGGAQETQYF	TGTGCCTCAAGACCTGGGGGCGCCCAGGAGACCCAGTACTTC